This T cell receptor beta chain was observed in a study of cytomegalovirus exposure and HLA in healthy donors. Background on the study: It was reported in a later analysis that the 90 to 150 validation repertoires used the same platform as the approximately 620 first-cohort repertoires.

J gave up 7 bases and V 5 bases, and 22 bases lay outside the gene matches. The CDR3 is made up of 19 amino acids. CDR1 LNHNV and CDR2 YYDKDF come from the germline V gene (reference sequence). TCRdb keeps only in-frame clones here, not all; method: immunoSEQ multiplex PCR. The repertoire includes almost 200,000 clones, about 81% of them detected once, and around 1.2% sits in the top ten. The chain links TRBV15 to TRBJ1-5; the match to TRBD1 covers 8 bases. This TCR came from a woman in her thirties in good health and CMV-seronegative. The sequencing input was PBMCs. DNA for the CDR3: TGTGCCACCAGCTTCTGCCCCGGACAGGGTTTATACTTGTGCCAGCCCCAGCATTTT. Residues: CATSFCPGQGLYLCQPQHF.